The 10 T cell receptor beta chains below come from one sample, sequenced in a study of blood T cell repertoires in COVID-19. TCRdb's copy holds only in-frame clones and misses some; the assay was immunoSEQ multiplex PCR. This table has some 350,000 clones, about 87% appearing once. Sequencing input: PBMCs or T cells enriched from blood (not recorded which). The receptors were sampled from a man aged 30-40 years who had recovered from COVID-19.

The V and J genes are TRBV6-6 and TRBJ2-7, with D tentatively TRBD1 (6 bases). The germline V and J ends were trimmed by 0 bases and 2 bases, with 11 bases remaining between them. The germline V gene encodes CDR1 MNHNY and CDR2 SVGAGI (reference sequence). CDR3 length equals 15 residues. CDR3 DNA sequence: TGTGCCAGCAGTTACTCGACTGGACAGACCTACGAGCAGTACTTC. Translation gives CASSYSTGQTYEQYF.

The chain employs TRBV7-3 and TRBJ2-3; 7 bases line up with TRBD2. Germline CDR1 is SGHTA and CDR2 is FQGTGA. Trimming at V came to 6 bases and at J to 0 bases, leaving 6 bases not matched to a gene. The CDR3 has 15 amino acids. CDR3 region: CASSPSGASTDTQYF. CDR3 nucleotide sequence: TGTGCCAGCAGTCCGAGCGGGGCGAGCACAGATACGCAGTATTTT.

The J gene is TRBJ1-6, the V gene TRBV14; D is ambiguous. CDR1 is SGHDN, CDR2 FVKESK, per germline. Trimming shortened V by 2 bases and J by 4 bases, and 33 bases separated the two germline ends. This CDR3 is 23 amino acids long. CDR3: CASSQFLIPGFCKLLCYNSPLHF. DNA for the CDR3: TGTGCCAGCAGCCAATTTCTCATCCCGGGTTTCTGTAAATTACTCTGTTATAATTCACCCCTCCACTTT.

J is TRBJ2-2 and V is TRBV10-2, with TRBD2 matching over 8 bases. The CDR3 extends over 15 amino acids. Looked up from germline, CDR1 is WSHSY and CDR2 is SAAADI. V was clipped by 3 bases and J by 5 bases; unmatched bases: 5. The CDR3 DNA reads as TGCGCCAGCAGTGAAGTAGTAGCGGGAACCGGGGAGCTGTTTTTT. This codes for CASSEVVAGTGELFF.

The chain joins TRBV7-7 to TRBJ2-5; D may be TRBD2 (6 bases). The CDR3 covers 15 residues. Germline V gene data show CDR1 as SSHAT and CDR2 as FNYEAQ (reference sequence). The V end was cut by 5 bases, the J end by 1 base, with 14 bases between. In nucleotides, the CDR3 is TGTGCCAGCAGCCCGCAGGTGGGGGGCCAAGAGACCCAGTACTTC. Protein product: CASSPQVGGQETQYF.

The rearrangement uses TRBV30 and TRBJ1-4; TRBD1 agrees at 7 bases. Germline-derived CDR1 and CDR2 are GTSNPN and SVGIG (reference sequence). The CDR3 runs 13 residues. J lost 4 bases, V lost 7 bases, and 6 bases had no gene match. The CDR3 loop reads CASSGTVNEKLFF. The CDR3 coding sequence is TGTGCCTCTTCCGGGACAGTTAATGAAAAACTGTTTTTT.

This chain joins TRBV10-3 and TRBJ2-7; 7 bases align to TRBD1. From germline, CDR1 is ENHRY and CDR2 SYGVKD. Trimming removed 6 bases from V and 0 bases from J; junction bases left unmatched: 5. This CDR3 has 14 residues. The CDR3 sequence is CAIRETGSSYEQYF. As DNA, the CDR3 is TGTGCCATCAGGGAGACAGGGAGCTCCTACGAGCAGTACTTC.

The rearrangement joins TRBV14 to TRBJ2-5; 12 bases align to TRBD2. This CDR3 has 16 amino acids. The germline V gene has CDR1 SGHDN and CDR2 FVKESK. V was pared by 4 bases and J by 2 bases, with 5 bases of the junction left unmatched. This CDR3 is CASSRRLAGVQETQYF. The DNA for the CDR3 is TGTGCCAGCAGCCGCAGACTAGCGGGGGTTCAAGAGACCCAGTACTTC.

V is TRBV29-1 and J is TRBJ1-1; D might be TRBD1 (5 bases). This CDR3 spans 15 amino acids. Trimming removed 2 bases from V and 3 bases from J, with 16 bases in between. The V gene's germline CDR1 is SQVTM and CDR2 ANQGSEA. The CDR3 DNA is TGCAGCGTTGAATTAAGGGCAGGGAGGGACACTGAAGCTTTCTTT. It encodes CSVELRAGRDTEAFF.

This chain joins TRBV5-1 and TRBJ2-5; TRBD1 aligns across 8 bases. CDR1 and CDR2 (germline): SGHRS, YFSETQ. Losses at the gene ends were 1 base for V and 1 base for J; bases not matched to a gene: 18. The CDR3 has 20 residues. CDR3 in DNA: TGCGCCAGCAGCTTGCCGGGACAGGCAACTAAGTCGGGCCGCCAAGAGACCCAGTACTTC. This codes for CASSLPGQATKSGRQETQYF.